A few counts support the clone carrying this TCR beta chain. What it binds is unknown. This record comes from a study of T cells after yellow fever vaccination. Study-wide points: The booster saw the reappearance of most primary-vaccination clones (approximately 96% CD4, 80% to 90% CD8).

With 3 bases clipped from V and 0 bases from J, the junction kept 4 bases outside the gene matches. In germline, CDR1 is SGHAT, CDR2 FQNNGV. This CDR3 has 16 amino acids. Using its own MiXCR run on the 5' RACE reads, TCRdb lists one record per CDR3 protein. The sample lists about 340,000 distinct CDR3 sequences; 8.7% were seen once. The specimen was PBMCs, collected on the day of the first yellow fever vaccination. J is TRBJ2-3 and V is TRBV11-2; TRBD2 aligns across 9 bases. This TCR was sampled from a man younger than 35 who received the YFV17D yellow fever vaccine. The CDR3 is CASSLGAGGSTDTQYF. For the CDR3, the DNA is TGTGCCAGCAGCTTGGGAGCGGGGGGTAGCACAGATACGCAGTATTTT.